Sequencing of this T cell receptor beta chain was carried out in a study of blood T cell repertoires in COVID-19. This clone was observed a single time. CDR1 and CDR2 from the germline V gene are SNHLY and FYNNEI. J gave up 2 bases and V 8 bases, and 13 bases lay outside the gene matches. The CDR3 length is 16 residues. Authors' data handling: Using reference gene primer amplification, nucleated cell counts were estimated. TCRdb's copy holds only in-frame clones and misses some; the assay was immunoSEQ multiplex PCR. The DNA gave D and trimming, while V, J and clone size come from that table. The sample comprises 50,000 to 75,000 clones, around 85% of which are singletons, and approximately 18% rests with the top ten.

V usage is TRBV2 and J usage is TRBJ2-7, with 9 nucleotides matching TRBD1. Sequencing was carried out using peripheral blood. The receptor was derived from a man aged 60-69 years with acute or convalescent COVID-19. The CDR3 sequence is CASREGTGTGPYEQYF. The CDR3 DNA is TGTGCCAGCCGAGAGGGTACGGGGACAGGGCCCTACGAGCAGTACTTC.